Shown below are 21 T cell receptor beta chains from a single sample sequenced in a study of response to subunit inactivated influenza vaccine. TCRdb called the RT-PCR reads again in MiXCR, with one record for every CDR3 protein. Counted here are a few hundred thousand distinct CDR3 sequences, about a fifth occurring once; the ten biggest clones make up roughly a tenth. Sequenced material: PBMCs from blood, taken approximately 20 months after vaccination. The receptors were gathered from a man between 45 and 75 years old who received an inactivated influenza vaccine.

This clonotype was counted ten times or more. This sequence joins TRBV27 and TRBJ1-1, with unresolved D. The CDR3 totals 14 residues. V was trimmed by 7 bases and J by 1 base, leaving 13 bases between them. Germline CDR1 reads MNHEY; CDR2 reads SMNVEV (reference sequence). The CDR3 region is CASKFRSGNTEAFF. The CDR3 DNA follows: TGTGCCAGCAAATTCCGGTCCGGGAACACTGAAGCTTTCTTT.

This clonotype was counted between two and nine times. V and J are TRBV2 and TRBJ1-2; unclear D gene. V shed 6 bases and J shed 0 bases, with 14 bases lying between them. Germline-derived CDR1 and CDR2 are SNHLY and FYNNEI. The CDR3 is 15 residues long. CDR3 in amino acids: CASSPPGQANYGYTF. The CDR3 region has the DNA TGTGCCAGCAGCCCTCCCGGGCAAGCTAACTATGGCTACACCTTC.

This clonotype turned up a few times. V is TRBV11-2 and J is TRBJ1-2; 7 bases match TRBD1. This CDR3 has 13 residues. With 0 bases clipped from V and 7 bases from J, the junction kept 2 bases outside the gene matches. Germline CDR1 reads SGHAT; CDR2 reads FQNNGV. This CDR3 is CASSLEQGTGYTF. In DNA, the CDR3 is TGTGCCAGCAGCTTAGAACAGGGGACTGGCTACACCTTC.

The chain carries TRBV6-2 or TRBV6-3 and TRBJ1-1, with unresolved D. The V end lost 6 bases, the J end lost 2 bases, and 25 bases lay between the germline ends. Germline CDR1 is MNHEY and CDR2 is SVGEGT. CDR3 length: 18 residues. This CDR3 reads CASSPRRGGGRLNTEAFF. In nucleotides, the CDR3 is TGTGCCAGCAGCCCTCGTCGAGGAGGAGGACGACTCAACACTGAAGCTTTCTTT.

The chain joins TRBV15 to TRBJ2-6; D is ambiguous. Germline CDR1 is LNHNV and CDR2 is YYDKDF (reference sequence). The CDR3 extends over 13 amino acids. Deletions cut 1 base from V and 11 bases from J, with 9 bases between. The DNA for the CDR3 is TGTGCCACCAGCAGAGCCAATTGGGACGTCCTGACTTTC. It yields the protein CATSRANWDVLTF.

The CDR3 loop reads CSASVSGGSYEQYF. CDR3 bases: TGCAGTGCTAGTGTAAGCGGGGGGTCCTACGAGCAGTACTTC. V is TRBV20-1 and J is TRBJ2-7, with 9 bases aligning to TRBD2. Trimming took 3 bases from V and 1 from J; bases not matched to a gene: 4. Germline loops: CDR1 DFQATT, CDR2 SNEGSKA (reference sequence). The CDR3 loop spans 14 amino acids.

V is TRBV7-6 and J is TRBJ2-3, with D unresolved. V shed 1 base and J shed 1 base, with 6 bases lying between them. CDR1 and CDR2 (germline): SGHVS, FNYEAQ. This CDR3 is built from 14 residues. DNA for the CDR3: TGTGCCAGCAGCTTAGTGCGTCGCACAGATACGCAGTATTTT. Its protein product is CASSLVRRTDTQYF.

This clonotype was seen only a few times. The chain is built from TRBV18 and TRBJ1-6, with 8 bases lining up with TRBD1. The germline V gene encodes CDR1 KGHSH and CDR2 LQKENI. J was trimmed by 6 bases and V by 1 base; bases with no gene match: 2. The CDR3 is 15 amino acids. CDR3 in DNA: TGTGCCAGCTCACCACAACAGGGGGTTAATTCACCCCTCCACTTT. This encodes CASSPQQGVNSPLHF. Filled out from reference TRBV18 and TRBJ1-6, the complete variable domain reads NAGVMQNPRHLVRRRGQEARLRCSPMKGHSHVYWYRQLPEEGLKFMVYLQKENIIDESGMPKERFSAEFPKEGPSILRIQQVVRGDSAAYFCASSPQQGVNSPLHFGNGTRLTVT.

A few counts support this clonotype. Here the CDR3 reads CASSEGQINEKLFF. For the CDR3, the DNA is TGCGCCAGCAGCGAGGGACAGATTAATGAAAAACTGTTTTTT. This chain joins TRBV4-3 and TRBJ1-4, with 7 positions matching TRBD1. The V segment lost 5 bases and the J segment 4 bases; nucleotides outside the gene matches: 4. Germline V gives CDR1 LGHNA, CDR2 YSLEER. CDR3 length: 14 amino acids.

This clonotype was recorded a few times. The J gene is TRBJ2-1, the V gene TRBV5-1, with D perhaps TRBD1 or TRBD2 (5 bases each). CDR1 is SGHRS and CDR2 is YFSETQ in the germline V gene. The CDR3 totals 17 residues. V dropped 4 bases and J dropped 4 bases, with 21 bases sitting between them. This CDR3 reads CASSAPGRTLQYNEQFF. CDR3 coding DNA: TGCGCCAGCAGCGCCCCGGGACGGACTCTCCAATACAATGAGCAGTTCTTC.

This clonotype was observed a few times. The chain uses TRBV18 and TRBJ1-6; D is ambiguous. Between the trimmed V and J ends, which lost 8 bases and 7 bases, there was a span of 12 bases. From germline, CDR1 is KGHSH and CDR2 LQKENI. The CDR3 consists of 13 residues. In DNA, the CDR3 is TGTGCCAGCACAAACTCGGGGAATTCACCCCTCCACTTT. Translated: CASTNSGNSPLHF.

The chain joins TRBV18 to TRBJ1-4; possible D gene TRBD1, 6 bases. The germline gives CDR1 KGHSH, CDR2 LQKENI. This CDR3 comprises 15 residues. The V gene lost 3 bases and the J gene lost 2 bases, with 10 bases spanning the gap. The CDR3 here is CASSPWTETNEKLFF. Here the CDR3 DNA reads TGTGCCAGCTCACCTTGGACAGAGACTAATGAAAAACTGTTTTTT.

DNA of the CDR3: TGTGCCAGCAGCCGTACCTCCGGGACAGGGGCTAACGAGCAGTACTTC. Its protein is CASSRTSGTGANEQYF. The chain recombines TRBV6-1 with TRBJ2-7, with TRBD1 identical over 10 bases. J gave up 5 bases and V 6 bases, and 13 bases lay outside the gene matches. CDR1 and CDR2 (germline): MNHNS, SASEGT. The CDR3 sequence is 16 residues long.

This clonotype was seen more than once but under ten times. J is TRBJ1-1 and V is TRBV7-9; perhaps TRBD1 as D (5 bases). This CDR3 is built from 12 residues. Looked up from germline, CDR1 is SEHNR and CDR2 is FQNEAQ (reference sequence). V lost 5 bases and J lost 5, with 9 bases in between. The CDR3 coding sequence is TGTGCCAGCAGCAAGGGGAGGACTGAAGCTTTCTTT. It encodes CASSKGRTEAFF. Combining the CDR3 with reference TRBV7-9 and TRBJ1-1 gives the whole variable domain DTGVSQNPRHKITKRGQNVTFRCDPISEHNRLYWYRQTLGQGPEFLTYFQNEAQLEKSRLLSDRFSAERPKGSFSTLEIQRTEQGDSAMYLCASSKGRTEAFFGQGTRLTVV.

The chain has TRBV12-3 or TRBV12-4 and TRBJ2-1; D uncertain. The germline V and J ends were trimmed by 5 bases and 10 bases, with 18 bases remaining between them. This CDR3 region has 14 residues. The CDR3 sequence is CASSPSAARTEQFF. CDR3 in DNA: TGTGCCAGCAGTCCCAGTGCAGCGAGGACCGAGCAGTTCTTC.

This clonotype occurred a few times. The V and J genes are TRBV12-3 or TRBV12-4 and TRBJ1-3; 8 positions agree with TRBD1. The CDR3 has 15 residues. Unmatched junction bases numbered 10, after V lost 8 bases and J lost 4 bases. The CDR3 protein is CASGDRGGRGNTIYF. For the CDR3, the DNA is TGTGCCAGCGGTGACAGGGGAGGCCGGGGAAACACCATATATTTT.

The chain recombines TRBV18 with TRBJ2-7; 7 bases align to TRBD1. The length of the CDR3 is 15 residues. From germline, CDR1 is KGHSH and CDR2 LQKENI. Trimming took 3 bases from V and 3 from J; bases not matched to a gene: 8. The CDR3 sequence: CASSPTGYWSYEQYF. The CDR3 DNA is TGTGCCAGCTCACCGACAGGGTATTGGAGCTACGAGCAGTACTTC.

This clonotype has ten or more counts. V gene TRBV2 combines with J gene TRBJ1-1; TRBD1 matches at 8 bases. V trimming: 3 bases; J trimming: 10 bases; junction bases outside the gene matches: 7. This CDR3 is built from 13 residues. Germline V gene sequence: CDR1 SNHLY, CDR2 FYNNEI. CDR3 protein: CASSDATGDRAFF. The DNA for the CDR3 is TGTGCCAGCAGTGATGCGACAGGGGACAGAGCTTTCTTT.

The CDR3 here is CASIQDRAGNTIYF. For the CDR3, the DNA is TGTGCCAGCATCCAGGACAGGGCTGGAAACACCATATATTTT. The chain uses TRBV6-1 and TRBJ1-3; 8 nucleotides match TRBD1. Germline V gives CDR1 MNHNS, CDR2 SASEGT. The J segment lost 2 bases and the V segment lost 7 bases, leaving 4 bases of the junction unmatched. This CDR3 region has 14 residues.

This chain connects TRBV24-1 to TRBJ2-3; no clear D. This CDR3 has 15 amino acids. With 4 bases removed from V and 6 bases from J, the gap between germline ends came to 16 bases. CDR1 and CDR2 from the germline V gene are KGHDR and SFDVKD. The CDR3, as DNA: TGTGCCACCAGTGACCCCCAAACTATCCTTGATACGCAGTATTTT. It encodes CATSDPQTILDTQYF.

The chain couples TRBV28 to TRBJ1-1, with a weak D call TRBD1 (5 bases). V was shortened by 5 bases and J by 5 bases, with 18 bases between the two germline ends. In germline, CDR1 is MDHEN, CDR2 SYDVKM. The CDR3 loop spans 15 amino acids. The chain's CDR3 is CASSLPSGGRTEAFF. The CDR3 coding sequence is TGTGCCAGCAGTCTCCCCAGCGGGGGACGGACTGAAGCTTTCTTT.